This TCR beta chain was found in a study of cytomegalovirus exposure and HLA in healthy donors. Background on the study: HLA-typed donors contributed around 85 million unique TCRs, which were held in an early data release.

The germline V gene encodes CDR1 MNHEY and CDR2 SVGAGI. This CDR3 contains 15 residues. The V gene end was trimmed by 5 bases and the J gene end by 1 base; junction bases not matched to a gene: 8. PCR amplification relied on 60 Vbeta primers (plus 13 Jbeta primers). Original processing methods: In a later analysis, about 9.9 million of approximately 81 million unique beta chains occurred in at least two donors. Using immunoSEQ multiplex PCR, the repertoire was profiled, and TCRdb retains in-frame clones only, with some absent. That table supplies the V and J calls and clone size; D and trimming were determined from the DNA. Among hundreds of thousands of clones listed, about 75% were seen once. Study observations and caveats: TCR sequences were mostly rare, though some public TCRs occurred in many donors.

A remark on this clone: Its antigen is undetermined.

This TCR derives from a female donor in good health and CMV-seronegative. The chain couples TRBV6-5 to TRBJ2-7; TRBD2 matches 7 bases. The sample comprised PBMCs. Here the CDR3 DNA reads TGTGCCAGCAGTCAAGAGCGGGGAGGATCCTACGAGCAGTACTTC. Amino acid sequence: CASSQERGGSYEQYF.